This paragraph reports one T cell receptor beta chain. What it binds is not known. The V and J ends lost 3 bases and 6 bases respectively, with 17 bases between them. CDR3 length: 16 residues. Looked up from germline, CDR1 is MGHDK and CDR2 is SYGVNS. This record belongs to a study of T-cell memory formation after mild COVID-19. TCR alpha and TCR beta cDNA libraries with sample barcodes and UMIs came from 5'RACE using constant-segment primers. TCRdb reprocessed the 5' RACE reads via MiXCR and lists one record per CDR3 protein. The sample carries roughly 240,000 distinct CDR3 sequences, about 16% recorded once. Study observations and caveats: Researchers found some responding clones in pre-infection memory, a sign that cross-reactive memory joined. There was no confirmation that second-wave clones peaking on day 37 were SARS-CoV-2 specific. The CD4+ clones that contracted clustered mainly within CM and EM, and the CD8+ clones concentrated in EMRA.

The chain employs TRBV25-1 and TRBJ2-2, with D possibly matching TRBD2 (7 bases). The TCR originated in an adult woman who had mild COVID-19 (a few samples of this study predate the infection). Cell type and time point are not known. Sequenced sample: PBMCs or a T cell subset sorted from them (not recorded which). Here the CDR3 reads CASSDTGGGPAGELFF. DNA for the CDR3: TGTGCCAGCAGTGATACTGGGGGGGGGCCTGCCGGGGAGCTGTTTTTT.